Shown below are 26 T cell receptor beta chains from a single sample sequenced in a study of blood T cell repertoires in COVID-19. Libraries were prepared by immunoSEQ multiplex PCR; TCRdb keeps only in-frame clonotypes and omits some of them. The sample shows approximately 88,000 clones, around 81% of them seen only once. Input material: peripheral blood. The source of these receptors is a man aged 50-59 years who had recovered from COVID-19.

The chain carries TRBV29-1 and TRBJ1-1, with 11 bases matching TRBD1. V lost 7 bases and J lost 5; bases outside the gene matches: 6. Per germline, CDR1 SQVTM and CDR2 ANQGSEA. The CDR3 length is 13 residues. The CDR3, as DNA: TGCAGCGCTGGGACAGGGGGTCTGACTGAAGCTTTCTTT. Translating gives CSAGTGGLTEAFF.

The V and J genes are TRBV2 and TRBJ2-2; 10 bases are shared with TRBD2. Trimming cost V 5 bases and J 7 bases; bases outside gene matches: 10. Per germline, CDR1 SNHLY and CDR2 FYNNEI. This CDR3 is built from 16 residues. DNA for the CDR3: TGTGCCAGCAGTCTAGCGGGGGCGCCGAGGGGCGGGGAGCTGTTTTTT. It specifies CASSLAGAPRGGELFF.

This clone was detected only a few times. The J gene is TRBJ1-2, the V gene TRBV3-1 (or the pseudogene TRBV3-2); D is uncertain. Trimming shortened V by 4 bases and J by 2 bases, and 11 bases separated the two germline ends. The CDR3 spans 14 residues. Germline V CDR1 and CDR2: LGHDT, YNNKEL (reference sequence). CDR3: CASSPMIQNYGYTF. Written as DNA, the CDR3 is TGTGCCAGCAGCCCTATGATACAGAACTATGGCTACACCTTC.

This chain uses TRBV5-1 with TRBJ2-5; 7 bases match TRBD1. The junction had 9 bases not matched to a gene; V was cut back by 4 bases and J by 0 bases. CDR1 SGHRS and CDR2 YFSETQ come from the germline V gene. CDR3 size: 16 residues. The CDR3: CASSPGTARYQETQYF. CDR3 DNA sequence: TGCGCCAGCAGCCCAGGGACAGCGAGGTACCAAGAGACCCAGTACTTC.

This clone appeared a few times. The chain is built from TRBV4-1 and TRBJ1-4, with a tentative D call TRBD1 (5 bases). Germline V gene sequence: CDR1 MGHRA, CDR2 YSYEKL. Trimming removed 0 bases from V and 5 bases from J, with 10 bases in between. This CDR3 has 15 amino acids. CDR3 sequence reads: CASSQDNRRNEKLFF. The CDR3 DNA reads as TGCGCCAGCAGCCAAGATAACAGGCGAAATGAAAAACTGTTTTTT.

V usage is TRBV29-1 and J usage is TRBJ2-6; tentatively, D is TRBD1 (6 bases). V lost 5 bases and J 4 bases, leaving 12 bases between the germline ends. Germline values: CDR1 SQVTM, CDR2 ANQGSEA. The CDR3 totals 14 residues. This CDR3 reads CSVLRGTGANVLTF. CDR3 DNA sequence: TGCAGCGTTCTGAGGGGGACAGGGGCCAACGTCCTGACTTTC.

The rearrangement uses TRBV19 and TRBJ1-2, with D uncertain. Germline CDR1 is LNHDA and CDR2 is SQIVND (reference sequence). Deletions cut 3 bases from V and 4 bases from J, with 12 bases between. There are 14 residues in the CDR3. CDR3 sequence (DNA): TGTGCCAGTAGTATCCTTCCCACTACCTATGGCTACACCTTC. Translated, it gives CASSILPTTYGYTF.

The J gene is TRBJ2-5, the V gene TRBV12-3 or TRBV12-4; D is uncertain. CDR3 length equals 13 residues. V was pared by 2 bases and J by 5 bases, with 9 bases between. The CDR3 is CASSLHGIETQYF. The CDR3 DNA is TGTGCCAGCAGTTTACATGGCATTGAGACCCAGTACTTC.

The V and J genes are TRBV13 and TRBJ2-7; possible D gene TRBD2, 6 bases. Germline V gives CDR1 PRHDT, CDR2 FYEKMQ (reference sequence). The CDR3 has 13 residues. Trimming pared 6 bases from V and 4 bases from J, leaving 13 bases between. CDR3 nucleotide sequence: TGTGCCAGCAGTTCGGGACTCTTATACGAGCAGTACTTC. This gives the protein CASSSGLLYEQYF.

The gene calls are TRBV6-6 and TRBJ2-2; 7 bases match TRBD1. The CDR3 has 13 amino acids. With 6 bases clipped from V and 7 bases from J, the junction kept 5 bases outside the gene matches. The germline V gene has CDR1 MNHNY and CDR2 SVGAGI (reference sequence). CDR3 bases: TGTGCCAGCAGATTACAGGGGTACGGGGAGCTGTTTTTT. Its translation is CASRLQGYGELFF.

The chain uses TRBV6-6 and TRBJ1-2, with a possible D match to TRBD1 (5 bases). The CDR3 runs 13 residues. Trimming shortened V by 8 bases and J by 4 bases, and 14 bases separated the two germline ends. Germline CDR1 and CDR2: MNHNY and SVGAGI (reference sequence). As DNA, the CDR3 is TGTGCCAGCCTCGAACAGGACATCTATGGCTACACCTTC. It translates to CASLEQDIYGYTF.

Points on this clone: The sample carries other DNA sequences with the same CDR3. CDR3 residues: CATSDRDRNYGYTF. DNA for the CDR3: TGTGCCACCAGTGACCGCGACAGAAACTATGGCTACACCTTC. This rearrangement joins TRBV24-1 to TRBJ1-2; TRBD1 is a possible D gene (5 bases). Germline loops: CDR1 KGHDR, CDR2 SFDVKD. The CDR3 length is 14 residues. V lost 4 bases and J lost 2, with 10 bases in between.

The rearrangement uses TRBV28 and TRBJ2-1, with 9 positions matching TRBD2. Trimming took 10 bases from V and 0 from J; bases not matched to a gene: 7. This CDR3 spans 15 amino acids. The germline gives CDR1 MDHEN, CDR2 SYDVKM. CDR3 sequence reads: CAINSGGSSYNEQFF. The CDR3 bases are TGTGCCATTAATAGCGGGGGTTCCTCCTACAATGAGCAGTTCTTC.

V gene TRBV5-5 combines with J gene TRBJ2-7, with TRBD1 matching 7 bases. The CDR3 covers 13 residues. Germline CDR1 and CDR2: SGHKS and YYEKEE (reference sequence). Trimming at V came to 7 bases and at J to 6 bases, leaving 10 bases not matched to a gene. This chain's CDR3 is CASRNRGNGEQYF. The CDR3 region has the DNA TGTGCCAGCCGGAACAGGGGAAATGGCGAGCAGTACTTC. Together with reference TRBV5-5 and TRBJ2-7, the CDR3 gives the full variable domain: DAGVTQSPTHLIKTRGQQVTLRCSPISGHKSVSWYQQVLGQGPQFIFQYYEKEERGRGNFPDRFSARQFPNYSSELNVNALLLGDSALYLCASRNRGNGEQYFGPGTRLTVT.

This clone was observed a handful of times. V is TRBV7-3 and J is TRBJ2-7, with 13 positions matching TRBD2. The CDR3 runs 13 residues. Germline loops: CDR1 SGHTA, CDR2 FQGTGA. V shed 5 bases and J 8 bases; nucleotides not matched to a gene: 3. In nucleotides, the CDR3 is TGTGCCAGCAGCCCAGGGACTAGCGGGAAGCAGTACTTC. Translated: CASSPGTSGKQYF. Full variable domain (rest looked up from reference TRBV7-3 and TRBJ2-7): GAGVSQTPSNKVTEKGKYVELRCDPISGHTALYWYRQSLGQGPEFLIYFQGTGAADDSGLPNDRFFAVRPEGSVSTLKIQRTERGDSAVYLCASSPGTSGKQYFGPGTRLTVT.

The V call is TRBV5-1, the J call TRBJ2-3; D uncertain. Trimming pared 2 bases from V and 4 bases from J, leaving 8 bases between. Per the germline V gene, CDR1 is SGHRS and CDR2 is YFSETQ. The CDR3 sequence is 13 residues long. CDR3 sequence reads: CASSFGQADTQYF. The CDR3 DNA sequence: TGCGCCAGCAGCTTTGGCCAGGCAGATACGCAGTATTTT.

This clone was observed a handful of times. This chain connects TRBV7-8 to TRBJ2-5; 7 nucleotides agree with TRBD2. The J segment lost 5 bases and the V segment lost 3 bases, leaving 9 bases of the junction unmatched. The CDR3 has 15 amino acids. Germline V lookup: CDR1 SGHVS, CDR2 FQNEAQ. The CDR3 region is CASSFLGGAAETQYF. CDR3 in DNA: TGTGCCAGCAGCTTCTTGGGAGGGGCAGCGGAGACCCAGTACTTC.

This rearrangement joins TRBV18 to TRBJ1-5; D possibly corresponds to TRBD1 (6 bases). Germline CDR1 is KGHSH and CDR2 is LQKENI. Trimming shortened V by 3 bases and J by 7 bases, and 19 bases separated the two germline ends. The CDR3 is 16 residues long. CDR3 nucleotides: TGTGCCAGCTCACCGCCCGGGGGGGGGCTGGGGCAGCCCCAGCATTTT. It specifies CASSPPGGGLGQPQHF.

This clone came up a few times. The chain links TRBV28 to TRBJ1-1, with D tentatively TRBD1 (6 bases). This CDR3 is 14 amino acids long. Germline V lookup: CDR1 MDHEN, CDR2 SYDVKM. V was trimmed by 4 bases and J by 2 bases, leaving 11 bases between them. CDR3 bases: TGTGCCAGCAGTTCCCACAGGGTTAACACTGAAGCTTTCTTT. This codes for CASSSHRVNTEAFF.

J is TRBJ2-3 and V is TRBV5-6; TRBD1 matches 9 bases. Looked up from germline, CDR1 is SGHDT and CDR2 is YYEEEE. The CDR3 runs to 16 residues. J was trimmed by 2 bases and V by 4 bases; bases with no gene match: 8. CDR3 in DNA: TGTGCCAGCAGCCTGAGGGGGACAGGGCTCACAGATACGCAGTATTTT. This codes for CASSLRGTGLTDTQYF.

This clone was counted a single time. The genes are TRBV28 and TRBJ1-5; D gene uncertain. V lost 6 bases and J 4 bases, leaving 16 bases between the germline ends. The CDR3 has 15 amino acids. Per germline, CDR1 MDHEN and CDR2 SYDVKM. This chain's CDR3 is CASSPPAGRNQPQHF. DNA of the CDR3: TGTGCCAGCAGCCCCCCCGCGGGGAGGAATCAGCCCCAGCATTTT.

This chain uses TRBV9 with TRBJ1-2; 8 bases match TRBD1. After removal of 4 bases from V and 4 bases from J, the junction contained 12 bases not matched to a gene. Germline CDR1 reads SGDLS; CDR2 reads YYNGEE. This CDR3 region has 16 residues. The CDR3 region is CASSYSDRATGYGYTF. Here the CDR3 DNA reads TGTGCCAGCAGCTATTCGGACAGGGCAACTGGCTATGGCTACACCTTC.

The V and J genes are TRBV6-2 or TRBV6-3 and TRBJ1-5, with D possibly TRBD1 on 5 matching bases. V was clipped by 2 bases and J by 0 bases, with 11 bases between them. The CDR3 contains 16 residues. In germline, CDR1 is MNHEY, CDR2 SVGEGT. The CDR3 spells CASSYEGGVSNQPQHF. In DNA form, the CDR3 reads TGTGCCAGCAGTTACGAGGGAGGGGTTAGCAATCAGCCCCAGCATTTT.

The V call is TRBV9, the J call TRBJ2-4; weak D call: TRBD2 (6 bases). This CDR3 is 13 amino acids long. Germline V gene sequence: CDR1 SGDLS, CDR2 YYNGEE. Between the trimmed V and J ends, which lost 3 bases and 6 bases, there was a span of 10 bases. The CDR3 is CASSAAGSNIQYF. The CDR3 DNA reads as TGTGCCAGCAGCGCCGCGGGGTCAAACATTCAGTACTTC.

J is TRBJ2-7 and V is TRBV5-1, with 9 nucleotides matching TRBD1. The length of the CDR3 is 15 residues. Germline assignment: CDR1 SGHRS and CDR2 YFSETQ. The junction had 6 bases not matched to a gene; V was cut back by 0 bases and J by 5 bases. Written as DNA, the CDR3 is TGCGCCAGCAGCTTGGAAGGGACAGGGTCCCACGAGCAGTACTTC. This sequence encodes CASSLEGTGSHEQYF.

The chain recombines TRBV19 with TRBJ1-3; 7 bases align to TRBD1. Trimming took 8 bases from V and 0 from J; bases not matched to a gene: 10. CDR1 is LNHDA and CDR2 is SQIVND in the germline V gene (reference sequence). The CDR3 length is 16 residues. CDR3: CASRDPGGSSGNTIYF. CDR3 nucleotide sequence: TGTGCCAGTCGGGACCCAGGGGGGAGCTCTGGAAACACCATATATTTT.